The TCR beta chain under discussion was sequenced for a study of beta chain features in type 1 diabetes. This clone was counted only a few times. What it recognizes is unknown. Trimming removed 9 bases from V and 6 bases from J; junction bases left unmatched: 11. The germline gives CDR1 MGHRA, CDR2 YSYEKL. The CDR3 runs 14 residues. Study-wide results and caveats: The similarity of naive, central memory and Treg TCRB repertoires appeared greater among patients than among healthy donors.

All of the isolated RNA was reverse transcribed, so expressed TCRB transcripts were sequenced. Here immunoSEQ multiplex PCR was the method, and the copy in TCRdb shows in-frame clones only, minus some. The sample holds approximately 250,000 clones; 9.6% are singletons and the top ten take 0.03% to 0.04%. Every single donor gave one heparinised blood draw, and these averaged about 120 mL. A CD45RO/CCR7/CD25/CD127/CD95/CD27 panel sorted naive, central memory, regulatory and stem cell-like memory CD4+ cells. The material sequenced was naive CD4+ T cells from blood. The clonotype originates from a woman aged 18-30 years in good health. The rearrangement links TRBV4-1 to TRBJ2-1; the match to TRBD1 covers 7 bases. CDR3 DNA: TGCGCCAGTCAGACAGGGTCGGTGTCCAATGAGCAGTTCTTC. Translating gives CASQTGSVSNEQFF.